This T cell receptor beta chain appears in the sequencing data of a study of cytomegalovirus exposure and HLA in healthy donors. The study's findings and limits: Cytomegalovirus association was listed for about 150 TCR beta chains. Rare TCR sequences predominated, though certain public TCRs were found in many donors. The majority of CMV-associated TCR beta chains were reported as apparently HLA-restricted in a later analysis.

Regarding this clone: The antigen is not known.

Germline CDR1 is MGHRA and CDR2 is YSYEKL. There are 13 residues in the CDR3. V lost 1 base and J lost 12, with 12 bases in between. This PCR relied on a set of 60 Vbeta primers and 13 Jbeta primers. Here immunoSEQ multiplex PCR was the method, and the copy in TCRdb shows in-frame clones only, minus some. The repertoire includes 85,000 to 100,000 clones, about 80% of them detected once, and around 3% sits in the top ten. This TCR was sampled from a male donor in good health and CMV-seropositive. The chain recombines TRBV4-1 with TRBJ1-4; maybe TRBD1 (5 bases). What was sequenced was PBMCs. CDR3 region: CASSQVPGGELFF. The CDR3 DNA reads as TGCGCCAGCAGCCAAGTGCCTGGGGGGGAACTGTTTTTT.